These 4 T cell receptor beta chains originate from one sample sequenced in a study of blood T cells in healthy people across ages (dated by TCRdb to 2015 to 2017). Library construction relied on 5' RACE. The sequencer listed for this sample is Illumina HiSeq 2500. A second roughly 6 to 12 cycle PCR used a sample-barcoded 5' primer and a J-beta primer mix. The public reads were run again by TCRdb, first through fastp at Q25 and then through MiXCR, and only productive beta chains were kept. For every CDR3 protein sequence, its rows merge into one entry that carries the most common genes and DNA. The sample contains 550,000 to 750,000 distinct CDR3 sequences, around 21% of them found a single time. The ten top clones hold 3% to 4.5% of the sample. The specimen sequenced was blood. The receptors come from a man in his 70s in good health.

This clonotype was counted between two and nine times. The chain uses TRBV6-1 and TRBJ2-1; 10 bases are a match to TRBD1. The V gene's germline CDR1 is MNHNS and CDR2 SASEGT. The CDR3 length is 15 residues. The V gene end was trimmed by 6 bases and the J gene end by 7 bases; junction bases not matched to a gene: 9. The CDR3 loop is CASSWDRGSINEQFF. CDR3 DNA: TGTGCCAGCAGCTGGGACAGGGGTTCGATAAATGAGCAGTTCTTC.

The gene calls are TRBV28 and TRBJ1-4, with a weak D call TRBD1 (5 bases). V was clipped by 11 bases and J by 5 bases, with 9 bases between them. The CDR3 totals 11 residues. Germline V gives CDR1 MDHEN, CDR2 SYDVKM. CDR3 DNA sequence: TGTGCCTCGACAGAGAATGAAAAACTGTTTTTT. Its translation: CASTENEKLFF.

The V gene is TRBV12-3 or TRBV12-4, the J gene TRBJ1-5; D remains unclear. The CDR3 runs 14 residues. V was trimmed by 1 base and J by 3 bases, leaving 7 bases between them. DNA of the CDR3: TGTGCCAGCAGTTTAGGCATGATCAATCAGCCCCAGCATTTT. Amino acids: CASSLGMINQPQHF.

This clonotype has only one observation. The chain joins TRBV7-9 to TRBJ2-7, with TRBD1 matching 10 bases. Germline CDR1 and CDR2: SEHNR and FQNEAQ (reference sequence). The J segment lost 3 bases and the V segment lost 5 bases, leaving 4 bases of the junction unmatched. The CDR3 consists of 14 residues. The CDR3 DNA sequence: TGTGCCAGCAGCAGACAGGGGGCTTTCTACGAGCAGTACGTC. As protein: CASSRQGAFYEQYV.